The TCR beta chain described here comes from a study of tumor and adjacent non-tumor tissue in lung cancer. Overall study: Patients were aged roughly 31 to 76, around ten men and about 5 women, stage I to III. Each sample yielded about 4.17 million productive TCRbeta reads on average. Findings of the study overall: Tumor repertoires had a smaller top 100 clone share than normal lung.

Note on this clonotype: Its specificity is unknown. This CDR3 is missing its conserved last phenylalanine or tryptophan, likely due to a read error.

RNA was extracted from bulk tissue without any cell sorting. This non-tumor lung sample came from over 3 cm beyond the tumor edge. CDR3 length: 16 residues. From germline, CDR1 is LGHNA and CDR2 YNFKEQ. A modified ARM-PCR protocol with three rounds of nested PCR amplified TCRbeta. MiXCR, applied by TCRdb to the multiplex PCR reads, yields one record per CDR3 protein. The sample lists some 100,000 distinct CDR3 sequences; 80% were seen once. The chain joins TRBV4-2 to TRBJ2-2, with a weak D call TRBD2 (5 bases). The sequence came from a man between 60 and 75 years old with small cell lung cancer. Sequenced material: distant non-tumor lung tissue. The CDR3: CPSSQDLRANIGELFL. The CDR3 region has the DNA TGTCCCAGCAGCCAAGATCTGAGGGCTAACATCGGGGAGCTGTTTCTT.